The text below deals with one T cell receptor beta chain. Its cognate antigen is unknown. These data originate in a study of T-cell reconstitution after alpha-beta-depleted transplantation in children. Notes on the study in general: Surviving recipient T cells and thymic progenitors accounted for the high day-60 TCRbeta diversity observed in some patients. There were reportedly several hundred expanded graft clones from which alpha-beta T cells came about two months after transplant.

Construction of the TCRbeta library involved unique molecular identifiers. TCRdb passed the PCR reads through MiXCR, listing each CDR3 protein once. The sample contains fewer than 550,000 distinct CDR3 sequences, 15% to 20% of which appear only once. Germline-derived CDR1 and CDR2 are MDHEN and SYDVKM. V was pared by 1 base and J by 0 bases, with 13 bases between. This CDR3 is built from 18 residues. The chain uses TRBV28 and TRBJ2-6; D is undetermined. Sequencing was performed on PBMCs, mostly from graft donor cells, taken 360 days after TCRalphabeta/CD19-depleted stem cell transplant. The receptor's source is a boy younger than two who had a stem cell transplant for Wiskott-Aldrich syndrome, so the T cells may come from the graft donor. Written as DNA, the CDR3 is TGTGCCAGCAGTTTATATTTAACAGTTGGCTCTGGGGCCAACGTCCTGACTTTC. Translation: CASSLYLTVGSGANVLTF.